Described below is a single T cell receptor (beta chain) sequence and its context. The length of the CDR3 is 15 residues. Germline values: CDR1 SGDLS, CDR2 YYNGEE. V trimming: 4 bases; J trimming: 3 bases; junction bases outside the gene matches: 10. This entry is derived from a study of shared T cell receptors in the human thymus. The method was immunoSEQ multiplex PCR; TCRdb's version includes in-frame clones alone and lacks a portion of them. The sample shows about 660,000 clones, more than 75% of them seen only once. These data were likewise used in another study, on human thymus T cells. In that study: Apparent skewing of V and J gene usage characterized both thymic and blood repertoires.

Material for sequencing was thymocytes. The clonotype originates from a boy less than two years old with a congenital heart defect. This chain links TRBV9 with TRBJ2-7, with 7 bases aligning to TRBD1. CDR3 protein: CASSPYRGRGYEQYF. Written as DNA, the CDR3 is TGTGCCAGCAGCCCATACAGGGGTCGGGGCTACGAGCAGTACTTC.